This T cell receptor beta chain was obtained from a study of CD4 T cell repertoires in COVID-19. The table came from immunoSEQ multiplex PCR; TCRdb's copy has only in-frame clones and leaves some out. Of 60,000 to 90,000 clones in the sample, 83% were seen once. Per the germline V gene, CDR1 is PRHDT and CDR2 is FYEKMQ (reference sequence). V was clipped by 2 bases and J by 3 bases, with 8 bases between them. This CDR3 has 13 residues. V gene TRBV13 combines with J gene TRBJ2-7; D call uncertain. The sequence was obtained from a human donor who had COVID-19. The material sequenced was CD4+ T cells from peripheral blood, taken after recovery from COVID-19. CDR3 coding DNA: TGTGCCAGCAGCTTACAAGGGTACTACGAGCAGTACTTC. Translating gives CASSLQGYYEQYF.